The source of this T cell receptor beta chain is a study of cytomegalovirus exposure and HLA in healthy donors. Broader study findings: Presence/absence analyses assumed roughly uniform sequencing depth across donors. Researchers reported in a later analysis that a missense DCLRE1C variant was tied to TCR beta V- and J-gene trimming. An analysis was carried out later, and it reportedly showed fewer N-insertions in an Asian-associated ancestry cluster than the approximately 700-donor mean. More clonal expansion characterized HLA-associated TCR beta chains than equally common others in a later analysis.

Germline V gives CDR1 MNHNS, CDR2 SASEGT. This CDR3 contains 13 residues. V was shortened by 7 bases and J by 8 bases, with 17 bases between the two germline ends. The study ran its PCR with 60 Vbeta and 13 Jbeta primers. TCRdb keeps only in-frame clones here, not all; method: immunoSEQ multiplex PCR. The sample shows around 150,000 clones, roughly 80% of them seen only once. As for this clone: Its antigen remains unidentified.

The rearrangement uses TRBV6-1 and TRBJ1-1; D not certain. Source material: PBMCs. The sequence derives from a male donor in good health and CMV-seronegative. The CDR3 spells CASTLLLTVEAFF. The CDR3 DNA sequence: TGTGCCAGCACCCTCCTCTTGACTGTAGAAGCTTTCTTT.